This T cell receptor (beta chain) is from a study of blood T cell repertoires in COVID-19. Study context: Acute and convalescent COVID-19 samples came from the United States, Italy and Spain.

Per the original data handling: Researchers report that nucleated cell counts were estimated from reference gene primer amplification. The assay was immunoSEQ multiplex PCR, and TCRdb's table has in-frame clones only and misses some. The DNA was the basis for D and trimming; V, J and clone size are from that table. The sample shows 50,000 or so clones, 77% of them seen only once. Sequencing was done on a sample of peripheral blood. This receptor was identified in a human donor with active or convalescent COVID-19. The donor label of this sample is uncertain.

Here the CDR3 DNA reads TGCAGCATCCGGGACAACCCCTACGAGCAGTACTTC. Its protein product is CSIRDNPYEQYF. The V call is TRBV29-1, the J call TRBJ2-7; D may be TRBD1 (6 bases). CDR3 length: 12 residues. Germline lookup yields CDR1 SQVTM and CDR2 ANQGSEA. With 8 bases removed from V and 2 bases from J, the gap between germline ends came to 13 bases.